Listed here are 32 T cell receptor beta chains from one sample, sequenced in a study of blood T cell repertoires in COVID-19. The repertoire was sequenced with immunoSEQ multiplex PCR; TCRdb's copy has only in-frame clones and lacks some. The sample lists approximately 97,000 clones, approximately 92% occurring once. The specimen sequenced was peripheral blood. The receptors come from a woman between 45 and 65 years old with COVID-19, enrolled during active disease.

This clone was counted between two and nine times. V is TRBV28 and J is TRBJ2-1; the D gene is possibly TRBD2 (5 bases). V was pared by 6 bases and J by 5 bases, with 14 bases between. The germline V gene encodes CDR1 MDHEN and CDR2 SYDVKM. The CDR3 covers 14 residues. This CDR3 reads CASSPPGWDNEQFF. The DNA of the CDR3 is TGTGCCAGCAGCCCGCCGGGGTGGGACAATGAGCAGTTCTTC.

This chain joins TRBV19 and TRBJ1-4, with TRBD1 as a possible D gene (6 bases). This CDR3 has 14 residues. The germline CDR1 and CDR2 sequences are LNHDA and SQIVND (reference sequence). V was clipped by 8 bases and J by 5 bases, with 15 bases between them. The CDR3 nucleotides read TGTGCCAGTTCGACCGGGACACTCAATGAAAAACTGTTTTTT. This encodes CASSTGTLNEKLFF.

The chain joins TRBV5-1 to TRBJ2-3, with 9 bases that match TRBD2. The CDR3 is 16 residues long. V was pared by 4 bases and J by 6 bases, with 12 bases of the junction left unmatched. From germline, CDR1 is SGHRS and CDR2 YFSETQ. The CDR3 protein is CASSLAQGTSRDTQYF. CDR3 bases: TGCGCCAGCAGCCTCGCTCAGGGGACTAGCAGGGATACGCAGTATTTT.

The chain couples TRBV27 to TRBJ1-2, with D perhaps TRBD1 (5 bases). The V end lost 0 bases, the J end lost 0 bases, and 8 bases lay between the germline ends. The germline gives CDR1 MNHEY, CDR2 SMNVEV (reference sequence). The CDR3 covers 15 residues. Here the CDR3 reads CASSLSGASNYGYTF. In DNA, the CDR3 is TGTGCCAGCAGTTTATCAGGGGCCTCTAACTATGGCTACACCTTC.

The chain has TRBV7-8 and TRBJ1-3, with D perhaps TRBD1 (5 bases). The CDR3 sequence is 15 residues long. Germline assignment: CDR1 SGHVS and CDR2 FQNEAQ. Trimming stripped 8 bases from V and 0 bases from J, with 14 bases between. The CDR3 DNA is TGTGCCAGCTCCAACCGACAGAACTCTGGAAACACCATATATTTT. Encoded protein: CASSNRQNSGNTIYF.

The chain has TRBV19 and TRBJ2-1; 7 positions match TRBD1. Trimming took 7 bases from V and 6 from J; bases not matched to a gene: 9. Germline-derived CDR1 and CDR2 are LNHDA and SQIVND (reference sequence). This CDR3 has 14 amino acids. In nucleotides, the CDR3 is TGTGCCAGTAAAGGAACAGGGGTTATCAATGAGCAGTTCTTC. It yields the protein CASKGTGVINEQFF.

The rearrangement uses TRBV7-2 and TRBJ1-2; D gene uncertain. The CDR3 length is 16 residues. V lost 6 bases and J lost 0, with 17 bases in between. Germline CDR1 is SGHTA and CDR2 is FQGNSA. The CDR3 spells CASSVRASLTNYGYTF. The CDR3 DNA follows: TGTGCCAGCAGTGTTAGAGCCTCGCTAACTAACTATGGCTACACCTTC.

The CDR3 DNA reads TGCGCCAGCAGACTTCGGGGTCTACAAGAGACCCAGTACTTC. It is translated as CASRLRGLQETQYF. This chain uses TRBV5-1 with TRBJ2-5; a possible D gene is TRBD2 (5 bases). V was trimmed by 5 bases and J by 2 bases, leaving 13 bases between them. Germline assignment: CDR1 SGHRS and CDR2 YFSETQ. This CDR3 has 14 residues.

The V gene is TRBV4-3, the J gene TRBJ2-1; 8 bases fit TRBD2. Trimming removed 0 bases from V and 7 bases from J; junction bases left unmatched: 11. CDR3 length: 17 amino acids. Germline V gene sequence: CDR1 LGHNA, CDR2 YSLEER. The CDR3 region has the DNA TGCGCCAGCAGCCAAGACATCCCGGGGGGGCTTAAGAATGAGCAGTTCTTC. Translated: CASSQDIPGGLKNEQFF.

DNA for the CDR3: TGTGCCAGCAGTTTAGCCGGGACAGGGTCCTACGAGCAGTACGTC. Protein: CASSLAGTGSYEQYV. The chain couples TRBV27 to TRBJ2-7, with 9 bases lining up with TRBD1. The germline gives CDR1 MNHEY, CDR2 SMNVEV (reference sequence). After removal of 2 bases from V and 1 base from J, the junction contained 3 bases not matched to a gene. There are 15 residues in the CDR3.

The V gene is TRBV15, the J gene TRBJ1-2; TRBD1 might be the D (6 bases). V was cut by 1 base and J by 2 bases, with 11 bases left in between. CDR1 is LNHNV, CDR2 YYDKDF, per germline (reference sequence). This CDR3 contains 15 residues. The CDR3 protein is CATSRARQANYGYTF. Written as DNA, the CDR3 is TGTGCCACCAGCAGAGCTCGACAGGCCAACTATGGCTACACCTTC. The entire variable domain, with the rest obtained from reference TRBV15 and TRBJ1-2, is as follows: DAMVIQNPRYQVTQFGKPVTLSCSQTLNHNVMYWYQQKSSQAPKLLFHYYDKDFNNEADTPDNFQSRRPNTSFCFLDIRSPGLGDTAMYLCATSRARQANYGYTFGSGTRLTVV.

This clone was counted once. The DNA of the CDR3 is TGTGCCAGCACACAGGGGGGGCAGCCCCAGCATTTT. Protein product: CASTQGGQPQHF. The chain uses TRBV2 and TRBJ1-5, with 8 bases lining up with TRBD1. This CDR3 has 12 residues. V lost 7 bases, J lost 7 bases, and 3 bases stayed unmatched. Germline V lookup: CDR1 SNHLY, CDR2 FYNNEI.

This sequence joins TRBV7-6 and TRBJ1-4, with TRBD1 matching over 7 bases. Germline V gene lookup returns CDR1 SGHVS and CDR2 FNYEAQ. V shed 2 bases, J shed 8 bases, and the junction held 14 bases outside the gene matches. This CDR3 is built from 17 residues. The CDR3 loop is CASSLYTIDRVGEKLFF. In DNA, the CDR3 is TGTGCCAGCAGCTTATACACCATTGACAGGGTGGGGGAAAAACTGTTTTTT.

CDR3: CASGQGASNTEAFF. CDR3 sequence (DNA): TGCGCCAGCGGCCAGGGGGCGAGCAACACTGAAGCTTTCTTT. J is TRBJ1-1 and V is TRBV10-2, with 8 positions matching TRBD1. V lost 8 bases to trimming and J lost 2 bases; unmatched junction nucleotides: 7. Per the germline V gene, CDR1 is WSHSY and CDR2 is SAAADI. The CDR3 has 14 amino acids.

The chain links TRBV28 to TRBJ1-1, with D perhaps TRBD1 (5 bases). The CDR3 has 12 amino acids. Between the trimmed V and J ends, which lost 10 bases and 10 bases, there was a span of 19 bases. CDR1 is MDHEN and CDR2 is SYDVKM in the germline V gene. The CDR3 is CATLSPGFGAFF. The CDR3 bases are TGTGCCACCCTCTCCCCAGGGTTCGGAGCTTTCTTT.

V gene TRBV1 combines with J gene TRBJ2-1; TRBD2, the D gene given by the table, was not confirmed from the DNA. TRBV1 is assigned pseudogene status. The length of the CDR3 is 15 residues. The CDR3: CTSSHSRERYNEQFF. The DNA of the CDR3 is TGCACCAGCAGCCACTCGCGGGAGAGGTACAATGAGCAGTTCTTC.

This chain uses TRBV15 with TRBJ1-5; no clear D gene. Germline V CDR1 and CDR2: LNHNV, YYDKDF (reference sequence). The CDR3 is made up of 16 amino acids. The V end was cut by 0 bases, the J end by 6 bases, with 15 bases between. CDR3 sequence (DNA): TGTGCCACCAGCAGAGATCTTGAGGGAAAGGGTCAGCCCCAGCATTTT. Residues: CATSRDLEGKGQPQHF.

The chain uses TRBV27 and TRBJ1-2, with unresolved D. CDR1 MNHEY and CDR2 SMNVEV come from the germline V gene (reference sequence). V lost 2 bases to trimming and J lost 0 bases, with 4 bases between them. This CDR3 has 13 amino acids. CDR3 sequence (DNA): TGTGCCAGCAGTTTAAAGCCTAACTATGGCTACACCTTC. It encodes CASSLKPNYGYTF.

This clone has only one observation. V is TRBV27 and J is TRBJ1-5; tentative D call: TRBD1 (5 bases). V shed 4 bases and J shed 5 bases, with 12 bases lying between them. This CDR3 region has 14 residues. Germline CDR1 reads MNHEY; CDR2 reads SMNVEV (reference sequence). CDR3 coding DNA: TGTGCCAGCAGTTCCGCAGGGCTGGATCAGCCCCAGCATTTT. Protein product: CASSSAGLDQPQHF.

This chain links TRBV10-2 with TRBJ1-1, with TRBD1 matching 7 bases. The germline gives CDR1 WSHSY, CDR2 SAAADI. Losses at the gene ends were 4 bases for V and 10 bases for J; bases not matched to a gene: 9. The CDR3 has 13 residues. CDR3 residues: CASSVGQVVRAFF. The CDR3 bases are TGCGCCAGCAGTGTAGGACAGGTTGTGCGAGCTTTCTTT.

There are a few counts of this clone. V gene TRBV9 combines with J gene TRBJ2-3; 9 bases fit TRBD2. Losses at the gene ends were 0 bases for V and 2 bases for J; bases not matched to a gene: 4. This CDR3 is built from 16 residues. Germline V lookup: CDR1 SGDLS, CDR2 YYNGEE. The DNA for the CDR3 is TGTGCCAGCAGCGTAGTAAGCGGGGGGTTCACAGATACGCAGTATTTT. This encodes CASSVVSGGFTDTQYF.

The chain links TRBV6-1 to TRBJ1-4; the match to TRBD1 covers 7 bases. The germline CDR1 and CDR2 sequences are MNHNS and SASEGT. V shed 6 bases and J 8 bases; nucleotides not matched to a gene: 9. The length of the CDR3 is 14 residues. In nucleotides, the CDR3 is TGTGCCAGCAGGCAGGGACAGTTACTGGAAAAACTGTTTTTT. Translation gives CASRQGQLLEKLFF.

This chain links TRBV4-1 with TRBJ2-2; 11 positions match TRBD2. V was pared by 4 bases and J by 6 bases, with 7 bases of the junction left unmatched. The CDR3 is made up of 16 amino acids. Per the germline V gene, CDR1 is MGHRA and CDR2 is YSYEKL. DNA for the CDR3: TGCGCCAGCAGCCGATTAGCGGGGGGGCCTTCCGGGGAGCTGTTTTTT. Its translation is CASSRLAGGPSGELFF.

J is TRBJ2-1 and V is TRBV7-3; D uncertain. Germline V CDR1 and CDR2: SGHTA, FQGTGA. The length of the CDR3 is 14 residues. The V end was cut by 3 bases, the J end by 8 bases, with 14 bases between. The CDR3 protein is CASSFGTARDEQFF. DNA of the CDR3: TGTGCCAGCAGCTTTGGCACTGCCCGGGATGAGCAGTTCTTC.

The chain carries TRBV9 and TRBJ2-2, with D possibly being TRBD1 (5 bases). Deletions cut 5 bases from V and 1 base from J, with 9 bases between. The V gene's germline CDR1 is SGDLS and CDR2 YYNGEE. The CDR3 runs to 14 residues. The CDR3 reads CASRRQWNTGELFF. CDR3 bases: TGTGCCAGCAGAAGACAGTGGAACACCGGGGAGCTGTTTTTT.

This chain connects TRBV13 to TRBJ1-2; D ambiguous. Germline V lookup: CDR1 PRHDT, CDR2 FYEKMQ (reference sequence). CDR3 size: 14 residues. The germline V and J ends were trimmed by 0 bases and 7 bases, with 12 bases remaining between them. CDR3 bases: TGTGCCAGCAGCTTAGGCGTGGGAGCACGTGGCTACACCTTC. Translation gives CASSLGVGARGYTF.

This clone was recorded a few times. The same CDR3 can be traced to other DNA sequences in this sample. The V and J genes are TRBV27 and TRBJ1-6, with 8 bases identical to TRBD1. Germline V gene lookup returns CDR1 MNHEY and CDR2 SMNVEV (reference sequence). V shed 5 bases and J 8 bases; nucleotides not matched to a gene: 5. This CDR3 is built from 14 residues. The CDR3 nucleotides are TGTGCCAGCAGTGCGGGACAGGTATATTCACCCCTCCACTTT. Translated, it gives CASSAGQVYSPLHF.

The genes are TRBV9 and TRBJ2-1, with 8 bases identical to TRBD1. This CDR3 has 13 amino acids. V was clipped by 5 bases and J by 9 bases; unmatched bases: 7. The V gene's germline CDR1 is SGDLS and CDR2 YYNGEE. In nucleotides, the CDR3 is TGTGCCAGCAGGAGACAGGGGAACGGTGAGCAGTTCTTC. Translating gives CASRRQGNGEQFF. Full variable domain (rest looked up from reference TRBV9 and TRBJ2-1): DSGVTQTPKHLITATGQRVTLRCSPRSGDLSVYWYQQSLDQGLQFLIQYYNGEERAKGNILERFSAQQFPDLHSELNLSSLELGDSALYFCASRRQGNGEQFFGPGTRLTVL.

The CDR3 here is CAWSFQGRGEQFF. CDR3 coding DNA: TGTGCCTGGAGTTTTCAGGGGAGAGGTGAGCAGTTCTTC. The chain recombines TRBV30 with TRBJ2-1; D possibly corresponds to TRBD1 (6 bases). Trimming took off 2 bases at V and 9 bases at J, with 14 bases between the two ends. The length of the CDR3 is 13 residues. The germline V gene has CDR1 GTSNPN and CDR2 SVGIG (reference sequence).

The CDR3 bases are TGTGCCTGGATGAAGCAAACCTACACCGGGGAGCTGTTTTTT. This sequence encodes CAWMKQTYTGELFF. This chain links TRBV30 with TRBJ2-2; D not certain. CDR1 and CDR2 (germline): GTSNPN, SVGIG (reference sequence). V lost 4 bases and J lost 3, with 12 bases in between. The CDR3 spans 14 residues.

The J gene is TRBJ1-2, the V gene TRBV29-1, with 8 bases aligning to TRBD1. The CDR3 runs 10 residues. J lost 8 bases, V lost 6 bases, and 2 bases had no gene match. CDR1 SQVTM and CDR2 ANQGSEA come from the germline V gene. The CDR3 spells CSVDRGGYTF. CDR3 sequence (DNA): TGCAGCGTAGACAGGGGAGGCTACACCTTC. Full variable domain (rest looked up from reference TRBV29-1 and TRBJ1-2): SAVISQKPSRDICQRGTSLTIQCQVDSQVTMMFWYRQQPGQSLTLIATANQGSEATYESGFVIDKFPISRPNLTFSTLTVSNMSPEDSSIYLCSVDRGGYTFGSGTRLTVV.

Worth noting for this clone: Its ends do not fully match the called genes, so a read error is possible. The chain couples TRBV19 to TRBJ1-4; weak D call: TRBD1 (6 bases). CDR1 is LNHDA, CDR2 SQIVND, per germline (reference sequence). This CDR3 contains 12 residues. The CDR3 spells CGKQGTNEKLFF. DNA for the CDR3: TGCGGGAAACAGGGAACTAATGAAAAACTGTTTTTT.